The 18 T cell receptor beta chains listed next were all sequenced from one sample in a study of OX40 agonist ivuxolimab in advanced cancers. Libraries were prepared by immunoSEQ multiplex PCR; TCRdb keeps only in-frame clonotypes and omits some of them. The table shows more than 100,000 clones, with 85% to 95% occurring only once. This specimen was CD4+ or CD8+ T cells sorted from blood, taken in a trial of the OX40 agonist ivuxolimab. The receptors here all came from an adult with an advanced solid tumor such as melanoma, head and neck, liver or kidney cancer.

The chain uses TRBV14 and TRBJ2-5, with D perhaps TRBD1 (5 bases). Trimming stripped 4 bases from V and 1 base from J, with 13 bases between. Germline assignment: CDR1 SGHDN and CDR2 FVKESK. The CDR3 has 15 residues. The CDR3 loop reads CASSRNRQPQETQYF. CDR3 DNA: TGTGCCAGCAGCCGAAATAGACAGCCCCAAGAGACCCAGTACTTC.

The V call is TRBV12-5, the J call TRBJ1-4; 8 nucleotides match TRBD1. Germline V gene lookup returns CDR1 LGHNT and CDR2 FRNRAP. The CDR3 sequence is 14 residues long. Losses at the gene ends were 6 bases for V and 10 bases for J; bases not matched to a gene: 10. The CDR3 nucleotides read TGTGCTAGTGGCCAGGACAGGGTCGGAGGAAAACTGTTTTTT. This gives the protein CASGQDRVGGKLFF.

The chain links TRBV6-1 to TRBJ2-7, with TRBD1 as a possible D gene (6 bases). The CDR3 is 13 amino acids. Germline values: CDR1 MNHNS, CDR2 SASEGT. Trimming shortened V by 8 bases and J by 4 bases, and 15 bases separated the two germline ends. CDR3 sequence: CASLRDILYEQYF. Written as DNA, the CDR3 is TGTGCCAGCCTCCGGGACATCCTTTACGAGCAGTACTTC.

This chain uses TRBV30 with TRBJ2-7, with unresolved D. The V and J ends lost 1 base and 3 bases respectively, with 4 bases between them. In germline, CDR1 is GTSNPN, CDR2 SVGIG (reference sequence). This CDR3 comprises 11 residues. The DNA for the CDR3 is TGTGCCTGGAGTGGCCGCTACGAGCAGTACTTC. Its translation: CAWSGRYEQYF.

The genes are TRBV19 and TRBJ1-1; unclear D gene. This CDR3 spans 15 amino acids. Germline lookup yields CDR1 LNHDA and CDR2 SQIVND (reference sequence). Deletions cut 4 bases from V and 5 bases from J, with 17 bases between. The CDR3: CASSTVAGPLTEAFF. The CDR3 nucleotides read TGTGCCAGTAGTACGGTTGCCGGCCCCCTGACTGAAGCTTTCTTT.

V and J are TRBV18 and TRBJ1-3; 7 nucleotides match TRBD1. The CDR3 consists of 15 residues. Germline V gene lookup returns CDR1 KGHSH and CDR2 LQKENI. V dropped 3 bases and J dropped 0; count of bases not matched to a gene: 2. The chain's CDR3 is CASSPGTDSGNTIYF. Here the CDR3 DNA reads TGTGCCAGCTCACCCGGGACAGACTCTGGAAACACCATATATTTT.

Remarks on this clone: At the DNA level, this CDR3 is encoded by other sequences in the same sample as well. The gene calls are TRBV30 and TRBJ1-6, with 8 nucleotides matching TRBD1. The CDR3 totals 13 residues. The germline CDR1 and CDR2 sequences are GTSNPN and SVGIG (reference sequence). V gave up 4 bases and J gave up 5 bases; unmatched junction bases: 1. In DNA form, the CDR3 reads TGTGCCTGGACAGGGGGCAATAATTCACCCCTCCACTTT. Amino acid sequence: CAWTGGNNSPLHF.

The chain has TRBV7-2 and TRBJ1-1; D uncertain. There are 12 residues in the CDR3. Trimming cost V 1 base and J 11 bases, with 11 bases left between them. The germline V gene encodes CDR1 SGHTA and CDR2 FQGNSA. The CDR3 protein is CASSLGAGGAFF. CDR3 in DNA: TGTGCCAGCAGCTTAGGGGCAGGTGGGGCTTTCTTT.

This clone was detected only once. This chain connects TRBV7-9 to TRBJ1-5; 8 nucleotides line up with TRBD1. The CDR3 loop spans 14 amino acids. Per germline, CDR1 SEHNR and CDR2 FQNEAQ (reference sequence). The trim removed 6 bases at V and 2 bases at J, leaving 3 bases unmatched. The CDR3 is CASSSTGGNQPQHF. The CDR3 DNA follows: TGTGCCAGCAGTTCGACAGGGGGCAATCAGCCCCAGCATTTT.

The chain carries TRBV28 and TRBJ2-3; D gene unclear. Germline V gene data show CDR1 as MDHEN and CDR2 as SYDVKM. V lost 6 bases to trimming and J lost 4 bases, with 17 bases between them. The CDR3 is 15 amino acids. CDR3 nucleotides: TGTGCCAGCAGCCTCACTCCGTCGGCCCCAGATACGCAGTATTTT. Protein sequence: CASSLTPSAPDTQYF.

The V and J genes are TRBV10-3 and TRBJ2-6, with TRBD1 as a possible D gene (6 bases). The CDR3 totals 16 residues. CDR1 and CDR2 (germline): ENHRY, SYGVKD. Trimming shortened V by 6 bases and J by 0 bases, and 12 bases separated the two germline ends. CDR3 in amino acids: CAISSGEFSGANVLTF. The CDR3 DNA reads TGTGCCATCAGCTCAGGGGAGTTCTCTGGGGCCAACGTCCTGACTTTC.

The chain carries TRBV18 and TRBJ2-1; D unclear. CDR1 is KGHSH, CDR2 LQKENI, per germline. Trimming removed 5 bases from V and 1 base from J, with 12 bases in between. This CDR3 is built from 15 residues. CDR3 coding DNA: TGTGCCAGCTCAGTTTATCCGGATTCCTACAATGAGCAGTTCTTC. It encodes CASSVYPDSYNEQFF. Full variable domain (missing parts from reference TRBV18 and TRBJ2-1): NAGVMQNPRHLVRRRGQEARLRCSPMKGHSHVYWYRQLPEEGLKFMVYLQKENIIDESGMPKERFSAEFPKEGPSILRIQQVVRGDSAAYFCASSVYPDSYNEQFFGPGTRLTVL.

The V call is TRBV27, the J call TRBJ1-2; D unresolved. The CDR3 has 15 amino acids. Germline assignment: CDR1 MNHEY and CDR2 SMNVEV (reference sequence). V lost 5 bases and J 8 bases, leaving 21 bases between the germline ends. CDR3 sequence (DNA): TGTGCCAGCAGTCCCCAGGCCTTTCCTACCCAGGGCTACACCTTC. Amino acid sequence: CASSPQAFPTQGYTF.

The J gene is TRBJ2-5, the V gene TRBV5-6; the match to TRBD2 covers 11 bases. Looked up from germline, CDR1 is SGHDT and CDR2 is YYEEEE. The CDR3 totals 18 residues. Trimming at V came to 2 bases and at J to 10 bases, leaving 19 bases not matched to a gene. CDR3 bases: TGTGCCAGCAGCTTCCGCTTGACTAGCGGGGCCACCTGGGGGGACCAGTACTTC. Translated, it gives CASSFRLTSGATWGDQYF.

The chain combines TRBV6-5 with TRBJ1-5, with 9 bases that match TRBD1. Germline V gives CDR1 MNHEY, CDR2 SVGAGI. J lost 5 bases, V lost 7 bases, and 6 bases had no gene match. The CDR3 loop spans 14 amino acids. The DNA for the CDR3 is TGTGCCAGCAAACCCGGGACAGGGTATCAGCCCCAGCATTTT. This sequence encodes CASKPGTGYQPQHF.

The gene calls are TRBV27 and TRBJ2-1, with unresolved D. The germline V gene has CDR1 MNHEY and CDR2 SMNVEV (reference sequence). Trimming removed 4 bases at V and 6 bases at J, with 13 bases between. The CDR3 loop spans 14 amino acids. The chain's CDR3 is CASSSPSWGNEQFF. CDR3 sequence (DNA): TGTGCCAGCAGTTCCCCTTCCTGGGGCAATGAGCAGTTCTTC.

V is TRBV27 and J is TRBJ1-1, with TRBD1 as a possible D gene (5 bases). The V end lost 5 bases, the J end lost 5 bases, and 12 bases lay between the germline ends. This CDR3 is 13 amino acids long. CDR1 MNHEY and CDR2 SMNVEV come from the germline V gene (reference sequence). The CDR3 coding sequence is TGTGCCAGCAGTCAGGGAAAACTAACTGAAGCTTTCTTT. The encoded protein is CASSQGKLTEAFF.

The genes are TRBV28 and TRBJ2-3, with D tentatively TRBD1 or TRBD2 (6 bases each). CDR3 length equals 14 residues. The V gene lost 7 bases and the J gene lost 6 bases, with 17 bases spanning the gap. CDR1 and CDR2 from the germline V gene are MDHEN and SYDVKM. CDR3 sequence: CASNAAGRGDTQYF. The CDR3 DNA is TGTGCCAGCAACGCTGCGGGAAGGGGGGATACGCAGTATTTT.